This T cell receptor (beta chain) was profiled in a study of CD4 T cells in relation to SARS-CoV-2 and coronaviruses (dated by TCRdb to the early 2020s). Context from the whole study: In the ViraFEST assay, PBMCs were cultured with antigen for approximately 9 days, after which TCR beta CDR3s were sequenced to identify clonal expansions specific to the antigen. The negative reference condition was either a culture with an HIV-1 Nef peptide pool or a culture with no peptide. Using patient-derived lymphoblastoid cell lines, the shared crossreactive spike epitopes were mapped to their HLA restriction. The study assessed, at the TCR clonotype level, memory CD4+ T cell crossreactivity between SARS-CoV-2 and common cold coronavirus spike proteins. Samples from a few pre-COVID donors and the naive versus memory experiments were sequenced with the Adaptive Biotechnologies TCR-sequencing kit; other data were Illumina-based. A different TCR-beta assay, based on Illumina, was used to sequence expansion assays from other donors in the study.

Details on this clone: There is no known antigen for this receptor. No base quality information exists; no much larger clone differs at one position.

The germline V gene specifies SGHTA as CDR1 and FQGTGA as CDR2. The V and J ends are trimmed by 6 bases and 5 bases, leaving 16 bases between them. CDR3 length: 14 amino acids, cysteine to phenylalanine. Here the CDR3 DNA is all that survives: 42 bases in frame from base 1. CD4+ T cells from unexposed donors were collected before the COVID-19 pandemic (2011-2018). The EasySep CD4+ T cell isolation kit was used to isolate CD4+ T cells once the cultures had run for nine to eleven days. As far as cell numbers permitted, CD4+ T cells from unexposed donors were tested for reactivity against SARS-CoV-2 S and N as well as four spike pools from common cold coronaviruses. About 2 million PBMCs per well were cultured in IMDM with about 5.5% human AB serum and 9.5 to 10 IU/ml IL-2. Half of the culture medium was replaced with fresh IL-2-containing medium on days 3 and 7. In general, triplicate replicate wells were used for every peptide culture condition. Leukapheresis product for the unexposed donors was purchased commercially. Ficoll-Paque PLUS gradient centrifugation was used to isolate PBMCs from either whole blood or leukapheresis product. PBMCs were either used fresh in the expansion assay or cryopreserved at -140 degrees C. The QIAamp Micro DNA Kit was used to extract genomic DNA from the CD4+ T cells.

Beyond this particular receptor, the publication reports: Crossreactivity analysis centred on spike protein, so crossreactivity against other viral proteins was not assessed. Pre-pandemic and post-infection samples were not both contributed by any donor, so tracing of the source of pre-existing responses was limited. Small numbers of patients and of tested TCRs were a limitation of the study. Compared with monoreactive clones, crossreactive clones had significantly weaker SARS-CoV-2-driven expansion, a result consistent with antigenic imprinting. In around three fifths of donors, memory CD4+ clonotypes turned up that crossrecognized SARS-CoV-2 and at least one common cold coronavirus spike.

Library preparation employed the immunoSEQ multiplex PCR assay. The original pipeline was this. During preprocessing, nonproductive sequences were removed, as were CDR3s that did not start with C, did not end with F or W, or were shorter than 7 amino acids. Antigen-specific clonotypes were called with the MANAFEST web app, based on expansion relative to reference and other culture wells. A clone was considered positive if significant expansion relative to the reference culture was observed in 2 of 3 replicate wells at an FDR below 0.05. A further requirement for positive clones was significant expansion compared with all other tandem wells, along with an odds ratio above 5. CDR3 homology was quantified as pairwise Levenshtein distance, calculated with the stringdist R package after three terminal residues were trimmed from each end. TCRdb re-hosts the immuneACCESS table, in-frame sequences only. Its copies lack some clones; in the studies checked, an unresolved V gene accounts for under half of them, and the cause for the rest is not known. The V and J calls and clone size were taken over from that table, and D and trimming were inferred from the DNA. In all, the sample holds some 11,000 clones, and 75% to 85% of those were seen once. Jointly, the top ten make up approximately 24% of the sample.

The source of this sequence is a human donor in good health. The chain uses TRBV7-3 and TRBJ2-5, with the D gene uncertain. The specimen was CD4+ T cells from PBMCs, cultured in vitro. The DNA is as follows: TGTGCCAGCAGTACGATGGGTGGCCGTGAGACCCAGTACTTC. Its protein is CASSTMGGRETQYF.